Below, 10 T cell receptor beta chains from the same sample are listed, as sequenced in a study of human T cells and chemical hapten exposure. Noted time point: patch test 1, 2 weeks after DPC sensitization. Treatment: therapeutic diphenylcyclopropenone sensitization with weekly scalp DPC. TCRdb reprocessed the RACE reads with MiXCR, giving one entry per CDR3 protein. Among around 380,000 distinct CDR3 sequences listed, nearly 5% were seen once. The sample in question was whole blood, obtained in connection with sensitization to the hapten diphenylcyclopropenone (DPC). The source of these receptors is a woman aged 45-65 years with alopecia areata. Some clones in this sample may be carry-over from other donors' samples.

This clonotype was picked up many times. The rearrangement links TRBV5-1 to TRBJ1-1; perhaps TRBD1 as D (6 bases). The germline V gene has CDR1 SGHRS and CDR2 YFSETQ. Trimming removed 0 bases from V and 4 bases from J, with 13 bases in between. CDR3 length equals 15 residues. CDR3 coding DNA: TGCGCCAGCAGCTTGGCGGTTAGGGGGGGCACTGAAGCTTTCTTT. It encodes CASSLAVRGGTEAFF.

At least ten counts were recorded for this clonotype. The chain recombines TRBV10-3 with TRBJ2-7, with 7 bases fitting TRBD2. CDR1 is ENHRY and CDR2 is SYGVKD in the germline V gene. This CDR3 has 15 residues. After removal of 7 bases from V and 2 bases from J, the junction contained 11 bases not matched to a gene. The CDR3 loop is CAITSGTTGPYEQYF. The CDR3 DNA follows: TGTGCCATCACCTCCGGGACTACCGGGCCCTACGAGCAGTACTTC.

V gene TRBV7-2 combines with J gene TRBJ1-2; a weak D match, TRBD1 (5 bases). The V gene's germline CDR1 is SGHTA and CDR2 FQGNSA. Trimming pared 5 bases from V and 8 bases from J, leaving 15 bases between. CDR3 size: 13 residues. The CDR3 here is CASSQGGWQGYTF. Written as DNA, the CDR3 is TGTGCCAGCAGCCAGGGAGGGTGGCAGGGCTACACCTTC.

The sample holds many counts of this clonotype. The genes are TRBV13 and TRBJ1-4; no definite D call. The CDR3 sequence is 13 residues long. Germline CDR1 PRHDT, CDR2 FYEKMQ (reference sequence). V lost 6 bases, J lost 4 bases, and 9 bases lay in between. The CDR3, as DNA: TGTGCCAGCAGTGGGCGGGATAATGAAAAACTGTTTTTT. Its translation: CASSGRDNEKLFF.

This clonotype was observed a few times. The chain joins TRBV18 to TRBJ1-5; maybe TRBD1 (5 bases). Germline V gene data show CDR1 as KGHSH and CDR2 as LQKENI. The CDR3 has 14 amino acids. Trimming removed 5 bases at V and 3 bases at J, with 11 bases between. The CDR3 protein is CASSGVGLNQPQHF. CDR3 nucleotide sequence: TGTGCCAGCTCAGGGGTGGGGCTCAATCAGCCCCAGCATTTT.

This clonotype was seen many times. CDR3 amino acids: CSVAETQGNTIYF. CDR3 sequence (DNA): TGCAGCGTTGCTGAGACGCAGGGAAACACCATATATTTT. The chain combines TRBV29-1 with TRBJ1-3; no reliable D call. V was clipped by 4 bases and J by 4 bases, with 11 bases between them. The CDR3 extends over 13 amino acids. Germline V lookup: CDR1 SQVTM, CDR2 ANQGSEA.

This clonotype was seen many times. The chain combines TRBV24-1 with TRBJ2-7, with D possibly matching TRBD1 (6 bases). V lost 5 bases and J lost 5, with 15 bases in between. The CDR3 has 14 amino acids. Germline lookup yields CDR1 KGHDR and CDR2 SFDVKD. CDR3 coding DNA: TGTGCCACCAGTGTTGGGGGCCCTCAGGACGAGCAGTACTTC. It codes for CATSVGGPQDEQYF.

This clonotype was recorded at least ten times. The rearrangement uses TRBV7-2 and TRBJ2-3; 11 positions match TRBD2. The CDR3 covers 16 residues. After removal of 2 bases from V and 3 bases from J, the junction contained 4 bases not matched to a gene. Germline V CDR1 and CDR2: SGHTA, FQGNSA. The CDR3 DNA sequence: TGTGCCAGCAGCTTATCTTCTAGCGGGGGGACAGATACGCAGTATTTT. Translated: CASSLSSSGGTDTQYF.

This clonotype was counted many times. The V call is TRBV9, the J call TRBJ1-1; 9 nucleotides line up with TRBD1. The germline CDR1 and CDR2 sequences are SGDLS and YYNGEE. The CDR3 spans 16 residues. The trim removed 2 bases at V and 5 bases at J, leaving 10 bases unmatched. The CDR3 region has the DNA TGTGCCAGCAGCGTCAACGCCGGGACAGGGAGGACTGAAGCTTTCTTT. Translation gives CASSVNAGTGRTEAFF.

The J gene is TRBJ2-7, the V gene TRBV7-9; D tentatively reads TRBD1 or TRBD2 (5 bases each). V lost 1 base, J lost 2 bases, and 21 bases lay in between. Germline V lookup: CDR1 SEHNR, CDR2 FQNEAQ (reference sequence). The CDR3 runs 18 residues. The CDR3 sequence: CASSLGAPGRILTYEQYF. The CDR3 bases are TGTGCCAGCAGCTTAGGGGCCCCGGGACGTATTCTCACCTACGAGCAGTACTTC.